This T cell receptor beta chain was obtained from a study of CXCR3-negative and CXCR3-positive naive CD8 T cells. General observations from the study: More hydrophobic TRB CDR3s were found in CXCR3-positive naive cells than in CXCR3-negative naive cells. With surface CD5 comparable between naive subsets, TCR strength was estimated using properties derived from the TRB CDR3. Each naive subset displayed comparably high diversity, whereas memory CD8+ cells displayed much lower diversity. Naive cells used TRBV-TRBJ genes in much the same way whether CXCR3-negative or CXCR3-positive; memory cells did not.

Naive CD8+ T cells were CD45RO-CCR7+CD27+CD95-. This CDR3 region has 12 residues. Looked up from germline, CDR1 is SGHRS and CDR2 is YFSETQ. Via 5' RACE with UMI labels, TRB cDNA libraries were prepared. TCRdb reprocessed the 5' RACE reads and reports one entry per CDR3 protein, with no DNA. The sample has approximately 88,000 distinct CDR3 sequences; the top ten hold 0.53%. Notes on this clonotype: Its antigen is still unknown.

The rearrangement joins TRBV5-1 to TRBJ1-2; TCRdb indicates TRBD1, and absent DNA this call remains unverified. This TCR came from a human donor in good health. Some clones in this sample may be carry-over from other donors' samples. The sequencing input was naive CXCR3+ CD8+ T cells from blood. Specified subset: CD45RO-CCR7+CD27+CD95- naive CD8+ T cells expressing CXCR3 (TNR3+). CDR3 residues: CASRDEGDGYTF. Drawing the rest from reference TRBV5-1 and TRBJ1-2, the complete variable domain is KAGVTQTPRYLIKTRGQQVTLSCSPISGHRSVSWYQQTPGQGLQFLFEYFSETQRNKGNFPGRFSGRQFSNSRSEMNVSTLELGDSALYLCASRDEGDGYTFGSGTRLTVV.